These T cell receptor beta chains were read from a single sample in a study of spatial heterogeneity in lung cancer. Each CDR3 protein is one row after TCRdb ran MiXCR on the 5' RACE reads. Here the sample spans around 19,000 distinct CDR3 sequences, about a fifth being singletons. Specimen: PBMCs, collected at surgery. Every receptor here comes from a female donor with early-stage non-small cell lung cancer. Each CDR3 is given with its conserved first and last residue. Fields, in order: D gene, clone size, V gene, J gene, CDR3 DNA, CDR3 protein. D genes are given only for firm matches. Size values are once, few and many counts, or a class for expanded clones, and some rows have none.

.	.	TRBV29-1	TRBJ1-4	TGCAGCGTCCGGGTAAATGAAAAACTGTTTTTT	CSVRVNEKLFF
.	medium-sized	TRBV4-3	TRBJ1-2	TGCGCCAGCAGCCGAACGTATAGACAGGCCCAAAACTATGGCTACACCTTC	CASSRTYRQAQNYGYTF
.	many	TRBV23-1	TRBJ2-5	TGCGCCAGCAGTCCCCCTAGCCCGATTTTCGGGACCCAGTACTTC	CASSPPSPIFGTQYF
.	.	TRBV20-1	TRBJ2-2	TGCAGTGCTCCTTGGGGGCCTAAAGCCGGGGAGCTGTTTTTT	CSAPWGPKAGELFF
.	few	TRBV19	TRBJ2-3	TGTGCCAGTAGTCTACGGAACACAGATACGCAGTATTTT	CASSLRNTDTQYF
.	few	TRBV15	TRBJ2-4	TGTGCCACCAGCAGAGATCGAAACAGGGTGTACTTC	CATSRDRNRVYF
.	many	TRBV11-2	TRBJ2-2	TGTGCCAGCAGACCGCCGTTCCAACTCTGGTACGGGTCCGGGGAGCTGTTTTTT	CASRPPFQLWYGSGELFF
.	many	TRBV28	TRBJ2-7	TGTGCCAGCAGTCGTTACAGGGACTTCTACGAGCAGTACTTC	CASSRYRDFYEQYF
.	many	TRBV6-5	TRBJ2-3	TGTGCCAGCAGTTACTTGGGCAAACTGGCCACAGATACGCAGTATTTT	CASSYLGKLATDTQYF
.	many	TRBV5-1	TRBJ2-7	TGCGCCAGCAGCTTGGAAGCAGAAGTCGGGGCCGAGCAGTACTTC	CASSLEAEVGAEQYF
.	medium-sized	TRBV6-1	TRBJ1-1	TGTGCCAGCAGTGAAATGCGGGTGGGCACTGAAGCTTTCTTT	CASSEMRVGTEAFF
.	medium-sized	TRBV6-1	TRBJ1-5	TGTGCCAGCAGTGCCTTCCGACGGGGGGCAAGTCAGCCCCAGCATTTT	CASSAFRRGASQPQHF
TRBD2	medium-sized	TRBV20-1	TRBJ2-1	TGCAGTGCTACCTCTGTTTGGACTAGCGGGAGATCGCCCTACAATGAGCAGTTCTTC	CSATSVWTSGRSPYNEQFF
TRBD1	many	TRBV24-1	TRBJ2-3	TGTGCCACCGGTTTTACCGGGACAGGGGGCACAGATACGCAGTATTTT	CATGFTGTGGTDTQYF
.	medium-sized	TRBV20-1	TRBJ1-5	TGCAGTGCAGAGAGGCAGAATCAGCCCCAGCATTTT	CSAERQNQPQHF
TRBD1	many	TRBV7-9	TRBJ1-5	TGTGCCAGCAGCCGACAGGGTAGCAATCAGCCCCAGCATTTT	CASSRQGSNQPQHF
.	medium-sized	TRBV11-2	TRBJ1-5	TGTGCCAGCAGCTTAGCCGTTAATCAGCCCCAGCATTTT	CASSLAVNQPQHF
.	medium-sized	TRBV6-1	TRBJ1-5	TGTGCCAGCATCTGGAGAGGGGAGGGCAATCAGCCCCAGCATTTT	CASIWRGEGNQPQHF
.	.	TRBV4-3	TRBJ2-7	TGCGCCAGCAGCCAATGGCGGGACCAAGACGAGCAGTACTTC	CASSQWRDQDEQYF
.	few	TRBV12-3/TRBV12-4	TRBJ1-4	TGTGCCAGCAGTTTGGGATCAATGGGTGAAAAACTGTTTTTT	CASSLGSMGEKLFF
TRBD2	many	TRBV10-3	TRBJ2-5	TGTGCCATCGCGACTAGCGGGAGCTCAGAGACCCAGTACTTC	CAIATSGSSETQYF
.	few	TRBV2	TRBJ2-7	TGTGCCAGCGGGTGGGGCCCTATTAAAGATTCCTACGAGCAGTACTTC	CASGWGPIKDSYEQYF
.	.	TRBV4-3	TRBJ2-2	TGCGCCAGCAGCCAAGATCGTTTTGCGGCCGGGGAGCTGTTTTTT	CASSQDRFAAGELFF
.	many	TRBV4-3	TRBJ2-7	TGCGCCAGCAGCCAAGACCCTATGGCAGTCTACGAGCAGTACTTC	CASSQDPMAVYEQYF
.	.	TRBV18	TRBJ2-1	TGTGCCAGCTCACCATCGGGGTTAATCAGGGTTGAGCAGTTCTTC	CASSPSGLIRVEQFF
.	few	TRBV20-1	TRBJ2-4	TGCAGTGCTAGAGTGAGAGGGGTCAAAAACATTCAGTACTTC	CSARVRGVKNIQYF
.	many	TRBV11-2	TRBJ2-7	TGTGCCAGCAGCTTACTCTACGAGCAGTACTTC	CASSLLYEQYF
TRBD2	medium-sized	TRBV20-1	TRBJ2-7	TGCAGTGCTAGAGATTCAAAGAGGGGAGGGCTCCCGCGAGAGCAGTACTTC	CSARDSKRGGLPREQYF
.	.	TRBV30	TRBJ2-2	TGTGCCGGGATTAACACCGGGGAGCTGTTTTTT	CAGINTGELFF
.	many	TRBV7-2	TRBJ2-3	TGTGCCAGCAGCTTACACCGGCTTAGCACAGATACGCAGTATTTT	CASSLHRLSTDTQYF
.	many	TRBV5-4	TRBJ2-3	TGTGCCAGCAGCTCATACAGGGAAGATACGCAGTATTTT	CASSSYREDTQYF
.	few	TRBV20-1	TRBJ2-2	TGCAGTGCTAGCAGGGGGAACACCGGGGAGCTGTTTTTT	CSASRGNTGELFF
.	many	TRBV27	TRBJ1-2	TGTGCCAGCAGTTCAGACGACCGGACTAAGGTTCATGGCTACACCTTC	CASSSDDRTKVHGYTF
.	.	TRBV19	TRBJ2-1	TGTGCCAGTAGCAGACAGGGAGGCAACAATGAGCAGTTCTTC	CASSRQGGNNEQFF
TRBD1	many	TRBV5-4	TRBJ2-2	TGTGCCAGCAGCCTTTCCGGGACAGGGAACACCGGGGAGCTGTTTTTT	CASSLSGTGNTGELFF
.	few	TRBV2	TRBJ1-3	TGTGCCAGCAGCCTCACCAAGAGGGAAAACACCATATATTTT	CASSLTKRENTIYF
.	medium-sized	TRBV6-2/TRBV6-3	TRBJ2-2	TGTGCCAGCAATAGATACACCGGGGAGCTGTTTTTT	CASNRYTGELFF
TRBD1	many	TRBV18	TRBJ2-7	TGTGCCAGCTCCCCCGGACAGGGTAACTACGAGCAGTACTTC	CASSPGQGNYEQYF
.	medium-sized	TRBV7-9	TRBJ1-1	TGTGCCAGCAGCTTAGATTTGCCGAGTCGAGACACTGAAGCTTTCTTT	CASSLDLPSRDTEAFF
TRBD2	many	TRBV15	TRBJ2-3	TGTGCCACCAGCATCAACCACGGGAGCGGGAGACCTCATACGCAGTATTTT	CATSINHGSGRPHTQYF
.	.	TRBV24-1	TRBJ2-7	TGTGCCACCAGTGATGGGCAGCCATCCTACGAGCAGTACTTC	CATSDGQPSYEQYF
TRBD2	many	TRBV10-2	TRBJ2-5	TGCGCCAGCAGCACCGGGACTAGCGGAGAGACCCAGTACTTC	CASSTGTSGETQYF
.	once	TRBV7-9	TRBJ2-3	TGTGCCAGCAGCTTAGCGCGCCGGGACCACCTCACAGATACGCAGTATTTT	CASSLARRDHLTDTQYF
TRBD1	many	TRBV29-1	TRBJ2-2	TGCAGCGTCGGACAGGGGAGATACGCCGGGGAGCTGTTTTTT	CSVGQGRYAGELFF
.	few	TRBV5-1	TRBJ2-3	TGCGCCAGCAGCTTATGGGGAACAGATACGCAGTATTTT	CASSLWGTDTQYF
TRBD1	.	TRBV6-2/TRBV6-3	TRBJ1-1	TGTGCCAGCAGAAACCGGGACAGACCCCAGAACACTGAAGCTTTCTTT	CASRNRDRPQNTEAFF
.	many	TRBV5-1	TRBJ2-3	TGCGCCAGCAGCTTCGGGGGCGCCGGGGATACGCAGTATTTT	CASSFGGAGDTQYF
TRBD1	many	TRBV6-5	TRBJ2-1	TGTGCCAGCAGTTACGATCGCGGACAGGCCCAGTTCTTC	CASSYDRGQAQFF
.	many	TRBV4-1	TRBJ2-5	TGCGCCAGCCGAGCGGTATGGACAGACCAAGAGACCCAGTACTTC	CASRAVWTDQETQYF
.	many	TRBV28	TRBJ1-1	TGTGCCAGCAGTGCAGGACGGTCTTGGGTCACTGAAGCTTTCTTT	CASSAGRSWVTEAFF